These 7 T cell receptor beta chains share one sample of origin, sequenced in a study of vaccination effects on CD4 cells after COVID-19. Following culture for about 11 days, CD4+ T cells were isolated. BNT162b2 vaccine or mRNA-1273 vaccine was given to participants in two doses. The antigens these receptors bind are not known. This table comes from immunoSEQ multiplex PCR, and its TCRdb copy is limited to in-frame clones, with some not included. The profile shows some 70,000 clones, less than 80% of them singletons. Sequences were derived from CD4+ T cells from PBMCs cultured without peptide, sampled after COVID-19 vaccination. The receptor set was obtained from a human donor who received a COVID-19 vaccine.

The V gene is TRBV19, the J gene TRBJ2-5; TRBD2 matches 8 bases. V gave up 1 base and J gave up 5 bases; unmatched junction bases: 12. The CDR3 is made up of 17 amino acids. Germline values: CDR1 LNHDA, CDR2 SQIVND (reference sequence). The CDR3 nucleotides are TGTGCCAGTAGTATAGGACTAACCGGGGGGGCGTGGGAGACCCAGTACTTC. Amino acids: CASSIGLTGGAWETQYF.

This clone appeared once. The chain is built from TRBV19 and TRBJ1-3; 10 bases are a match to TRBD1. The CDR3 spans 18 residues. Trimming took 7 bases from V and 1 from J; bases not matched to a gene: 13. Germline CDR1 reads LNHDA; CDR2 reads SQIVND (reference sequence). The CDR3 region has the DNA TGTGCCAGTACGATCCGGGACAGGGGAGTAAGTTCTGGAAACACCATATATTTT. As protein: CASTIRDRGVSSGNTIYF.

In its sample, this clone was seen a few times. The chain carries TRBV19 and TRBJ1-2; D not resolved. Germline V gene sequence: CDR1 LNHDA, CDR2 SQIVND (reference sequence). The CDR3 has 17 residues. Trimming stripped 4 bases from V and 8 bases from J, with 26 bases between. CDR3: CASSKGLPGVGSLGYTF. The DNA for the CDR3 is TGTGCCAGTAGTAAGGGCCTTCCGGGAGTCGGATCTCTAGGCTACACCTTC. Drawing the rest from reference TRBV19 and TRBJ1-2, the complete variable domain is DGGITQSPKYLFRKEGQNVTLSCEQNLNHDAMYWYRQDPGQGLRLIYYSQIVNDFQKGDIAEGYSVSREKKESFPLTVTSAQKNPTAFYLCASSKGLPGVGSLGYTFGSGTRLTVV.

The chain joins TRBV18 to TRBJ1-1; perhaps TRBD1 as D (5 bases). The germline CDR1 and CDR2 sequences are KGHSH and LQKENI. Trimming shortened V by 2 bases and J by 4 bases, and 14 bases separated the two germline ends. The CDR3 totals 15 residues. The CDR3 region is CASSPFSQGSTEAFF. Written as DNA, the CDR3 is TGTGCCAGCTCACCATTCAGCCAGGGCAGCACTGAAGCTTTCTTT.

The CDR3 loop reads CASSFDRGNTGELFF. The DNA for the CDR3 is TGCGCCAGCAGCTTCGATCGGGGGAACACCGGGGAGCTGTTTTTT. The chain couples TRBV5-1 to TRBJ2-2, with D perhaps matching TRBD2 (5 bases). With 2 bases removed from V and 1 base from J, the gap between germline ends came to 9 bases. In germline, CDR1 is SGHRS, CDR2 YFSETQ. This CDR3 has 15 residues.

The CDR3: CASSLASQGANYGYTF. The CDR3 nucleotides read TGTGCCAGCAGCTTAGCCAGTCAGGGGGCTAACTATGGCTACACCTTC. The chain uses TRBV7-2 and TRBJ1-2, with 7 nucleotides matching TRBD1. CDR3 length: 16 residues. V dropped 0 bases and J dropped 0; count of bases not matched to a gene: 4. Germline CDR1 and CDR2: SGHTA and FQGNSA.

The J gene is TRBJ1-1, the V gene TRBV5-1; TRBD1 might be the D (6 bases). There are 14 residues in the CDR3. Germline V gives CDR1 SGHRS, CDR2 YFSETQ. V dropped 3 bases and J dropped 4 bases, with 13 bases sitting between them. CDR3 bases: TGCGCCAGCAGCTCACAGGGCGGGGGCACTGAAGCTTTCTTT. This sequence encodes CASSSQGGGTEAFF.